The present entry profiles one TCR beta chain with its context. The sample is drawn from a study of blood T cell repertoires in COVID-19. Study in general: COVID-19 samples from acute and convalescent phases originated in the United States, Italy and Spain. PBMCs, B-cell-depleted T cells, or T cells provided the cDNA or gDNA that made up the material.

Per the authors' pipeline: Estimation of nucleated cell counts relied on the amplification of reference gene primers. Libraries were prepared by immunoSEQ multiplex PCR; TCRdb keeps only in-frame clonotypes and omits some of them. V and J calls and clone size are as listed in that table; D and trimming were resolved from the DNA. Of approximately 220,000 clones listed, about 88% were seen once; the top ten hold over 2.5%. V was shortened by 6 bases and J by 3 bases, with 14 bases between the two germline ends. This CDR3 is built from 15 residues. In germline, CDR1 is SNHLY, CDR2 FYNNEI. The TCR originated in a man between 50 and 59 years old who had recovered from COVID-19. The genes are TRBV2 and TRBJ1-4, with D maybe TRBD1 (6 bases). Input material: peripheral blood. Written as DNA, the CDR3 is TGTGCCAGCAGAATACAGGGTGCGGCTAATGAAAAACTGTTTTTT. Translating gives CASRIQGAANEKLFF.